The entry below describes one T cell receptor (beta chain). Its antigen is undetermined. V lost 8 bases to trimming and J lost 7 bases; unmatched junction nucleotides: 13. The germline V gene has CDR1 MNHNS and CDR2 SASEGT. The CDR3 runs 15 residues. The entry originates in a study of cytomegalovirus exposure and HLA in healthy donors. Study conclusions and caveats: Among TCR beta chains, those listed as cytomegalovirus-associated numbered over 150. Clusters of TCRs from the first cohort tended to co-occur in the approximately 120 validation repertoires (as a later analysis found). Among the CMV-associated chains, three were confirmed in vitro as specific for CMV antigens.

The method was immunoSEQ multiplex PCR; TCRdb's version includes in-frame clones alone and lacks a portion of them. Here the sample spans 66,000 or so clones, approximately 96% being singletons. This sequence was found in a woman in her late teens or twenties in good health and CMV-seropositive. The genes are TRBV6-1 and TRBJ2-1, with 8 bases that match TRBD1. Input material: PBMCs. The CDR3 nucleotides read TGTGCCAGCGAGGGAGGACAGGGAACTTTAAATGAGCAGTTCTTC. Its protein is CASEGGQGTLNEQFF.